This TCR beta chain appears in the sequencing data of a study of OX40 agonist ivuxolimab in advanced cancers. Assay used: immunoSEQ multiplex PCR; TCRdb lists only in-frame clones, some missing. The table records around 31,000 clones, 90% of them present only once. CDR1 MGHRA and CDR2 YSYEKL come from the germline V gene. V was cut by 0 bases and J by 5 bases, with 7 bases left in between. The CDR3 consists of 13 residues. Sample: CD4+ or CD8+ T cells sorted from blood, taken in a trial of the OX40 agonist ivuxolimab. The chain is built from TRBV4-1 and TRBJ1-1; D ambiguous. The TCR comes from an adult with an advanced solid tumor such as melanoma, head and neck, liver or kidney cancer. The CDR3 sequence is CASSQDRGTEAFF. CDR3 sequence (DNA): TGCGCCAGCAGCCAAGATCGGGGTACTGAAGCTTTCTTT.